This TCR beta chain was sequenced in a study of early T cells in non-severe SARS-CoV-2 infection. At the level of the study: The sequenced material was bulk RNA from unsorted whole blood, and its chains were unpaired. Notes on the study in general: Private and CD4 specificities were missed by VDJdb matching, skewed to anti-spike CD8.

From the 5' RACE reads, TCRdb called clonotypes with MiXCR, one entry per CDR3 protein. The sample shows roughly 29,000 distinct CDR3 sequences, approximately 6.6% of them seen only once. This clonotype occurred many times. Its antigen is undetermined. Germline values: CDR1 SGHTA, CDR2 FQGNSA. The CDR3 length is 14 residues. V was cut by 1 base and J by 4 bases, with 10 bases left in between. This chain uses TRBV7-2 with TRBJ2-5, with unresolved D. Sequences were derived from whole blood, sampled at baseline. The clonotype originates from an adult who was a healthcare worker with PCR-confirmed SARS-CoV-2 infection or an uninfected control (not recorded which). The DNA for the CDR3 is TGTGCCAGCAGCTTAGTAGGTTGGGGAGAGACCCAGTACTTC. Its protein is CASSLVGWGETQYF.